This T cell receptor beta chain was observed in a study of T cells after yellow fever vaccination. Across the whole study: When fractions had low cell numbers, they were prepared with SMART-Seq v4 Ultra Low Input.

TCR cDNA, made by 5'RACE template switching, carried an added universal primer site and UMIs. From the 5' RACE reads, TCRdb called clonotypes with MiXCR, one entry per CDR3 protein. This sample yields more than 95,000 distinct CDR3 sequences, of which 7.5% to 10% are seen a single time; 40% belongs to the top ten. The germline V and J ends were trimmed by 5 bases and 3 bases, with 10 bases remaining between them. Germline V gene data show CDR1 as LNHNV and CDR2 as YYDKDF (reference sequence). The CDR3 runs to 14 residues. Study results and limitations: Overlap between CD4 and CD8 compartments was detected for a small share of clonotypes. Contamination of FACS-sorted repertoires by abundant clonotypes from the bulk population could occur.

In this sample, this clonotype turned up once. What it binds is unknown. This specimen consisted of CD8+ T cells sorted from PBMCs, obtained on the day of the yellow fever booster vaccination. The sequence derives from a young man who received the YFV17D yellow fever vaccine. The V gene is TRBV15, the J gene TRBJ2-2, with D unclear. CDR3 loop: CATSVLRYTGELFF. CDR3 nucleotide sequence: TGTGCCACCAGCGTTTTACGGTACACCGGGGAGCTGTTTTTT. Supplemented by reference TRBV15 and TRBJ2-2, the full variable domain reads DAMVIQNPRYQVTQFGKPVTLSCSQTLNHNVMYWYQQKSSQAPKLLFHYYDKDFNNEADTPDNFQSRRPNTSFCFLDIRSPGLGDTAMYLCATSVLRYTGELFFGEGSRLTVL.